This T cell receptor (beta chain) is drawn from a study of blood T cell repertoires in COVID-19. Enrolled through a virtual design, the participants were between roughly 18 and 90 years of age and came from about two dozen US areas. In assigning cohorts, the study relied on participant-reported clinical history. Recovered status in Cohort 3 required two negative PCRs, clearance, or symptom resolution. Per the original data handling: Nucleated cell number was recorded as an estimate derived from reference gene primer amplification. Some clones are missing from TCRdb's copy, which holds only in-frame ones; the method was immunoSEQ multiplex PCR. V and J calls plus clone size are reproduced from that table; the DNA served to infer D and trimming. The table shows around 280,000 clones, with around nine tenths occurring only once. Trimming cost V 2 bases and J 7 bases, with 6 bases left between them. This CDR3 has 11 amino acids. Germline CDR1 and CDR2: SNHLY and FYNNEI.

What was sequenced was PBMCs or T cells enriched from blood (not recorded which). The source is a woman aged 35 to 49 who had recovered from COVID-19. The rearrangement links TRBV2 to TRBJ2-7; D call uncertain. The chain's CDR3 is CASSENHEQYF. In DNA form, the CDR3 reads TGTGCCAGCAGTGAAAATCATGAGCAGTACTTC.